Listed below are T cell receptor beta chains from one sample, sequenced in a study of blood T cell repertoires in COVID-19. The table came from immunoSEQ multiplex PCR; TCRdb's copy has only in-frame clones and leaves some out. The sample contains 150,000 to 200,000 clones, around 91% of which appear only once. Material: PBMCs or T cells enriched from blood (not recorded which). All receptors come from a woman between 18 and 29 years old who had recovered from COVID-19. CDR3s include the opening cysteine and the closing phenylalanine or tryptophan. A D gene is named only where the DNA matches it firmly. Clone size is shown for a subset of rows, as once, few, many or a class of expanded clone.

abundance: once; len: 15; j_gene: TRBJ1-2; v_gene: TRBV30; d_gene: TRBD1; CDR3aa: CASTGTGYRNYGYTF; CDR3nt: TGTGCCAGTACCGGGACAGGGTACCGTAACTATGGCTACACCTTC
abundance: NA; len: 12; j_gene: TRBJ1-3; v_gene: TRBV3-1/TRBV3-2; d_gene: NA; CDR3aa: CASSRTGNTIYF; CDR3nt: TGTGCCAGCAGCAGGACAGGAAACACCATATATTTT
abundance: NA; len: 13; j_gene: TRBJ2-7; v_gene: TRBV4-3; d_gene: NA; CDR3aa: CASSQEEGYEQYF; CDR3nt: TGCGCCAGCAGCCAAGAAGAGGGATACGAGCAGTACTTC
abundance: NA; len: 15; j_gene: TRBJ2-1; v_gene: TRBV11-2; d_gene: TRBD2; CDR3aa: CASSLGFGGRGVLFF; CDR3nt: TGTGCCAGCAGCTTAGGTTTCGGCGGGAGGGGTGTTCTGTTCTTC
abundance: NA; len: 14; j_gene: TRBJ2-7; v_gene: TRBV7-9; d_gene: TRBD1; CDR3aa: CASSPGTGSYEQYF; CDR3nt: TGTGCCAGCAGCCCCGGGACAGGCTCCTACGAGCAGTACTTC
abundance: NA; len: 16; j_gene: TRBJ2-6; v_gene: TRBV6-2/TRBV6-3; d_gene: NA; CDR3aa: CASSSNINSGANVLTF; CDR3nt: TGTGCCAGCAGTTCCAACATAAACTCTGGGGCCAACGTCCTGACTTTC
abundance: NA; len: 14; j_gene: TRBJ1-1; v_gene: TRBV28; d_gene: TRBD1; CDR3aa: CASSWTGYGTEAFF; CDR3nt: TGTGCCAGCAGTTGGACAGGGTATGGCACTGAAGCTTTCTTT
abundance: few; len: 18; j_gene: TRBJ2-1; v_gene: TRBV7-3; d_gene: TRBD2; CDR3aa: CASSLMDPGTSFGNEQFF; CDR3nt: TGTGCCAGCAGCTTAATGGACCCTGGGACTAGCTTTGGCAATGAGCAGTTCTTC
abundance: NA; len: 14; j_gene: TRBJ2-3; v_gene: TRBV3-1/TRBV3-2; d_gene: NA; CDR3aa: CASNTGTSTDTQYF; CDR3nt: TGTGCCAGCAACACCGGGACTAGCACAGATACGCAGTATTTT
abundance: NA; len: 14; j_gene: TRBJ1-5; v_gene: TRBV28; d_gene: NA; CDR3aa: CASTTNRGVRPQHF; CDR3nt: TGTGCCAGCACCACGAATAGGGGTGTCCGGCCCCAGCATTTT
abundance: NA; len: 15; j_gene: TRBJ2-1; v_gene: TRBV4-1; d_gene: TRBD2; CDR3aa: CASSQGDPSGGEQFF; CDR3nt: TGCGCCAGCAGCCAAGGGGACCCTAGCGGGGGAGAGCAGTTCTTC
abundance: NA; len: 13; j_gene: TRBJ2-7; v_gene: TRBV29-1; d_gene: TRBD2; CDR3aa: CSVAGTSGNEQYF; CDR3nt: TGCAGCGTAGCCGGGACTAGCGGGAACGAGCAGTACTTC
abundance: NA; len: 14; j_gene: TRBJ2-3; v_gene: TRBV7-9; d_gene: NA; CDR3aa: CASSSPPQIDTQYF; CDR3nt: TGTGCCAGCAGCTCGCCGCCCCAGATTGATACGCAGTATTTT
abundance: few; len: 13; j_gene: TRBJ2-7; v_gene: TRBV10-1; d_gene: NA; CDR3aa: CASSRTISYEQYF; CDR3nt: TGCGCCAGCAGCCGGACAATCTCCTACGAGCAGTACTTC
abundance: NA; len: 13; j_gene: TRBJ2-5; v_gene: TRBV6-5; d_gene: NA; CDR3aa: CASSHRIQETQYF; CDR3nt: TGTGCCAGCAGTCACAGAATCCAAGAGACCCAGTACTTC
abundance: NA; len: 12; j_gene: TRBJ1-1; v_gene: TRBV29-1; d_gene: TRBD1; CDR3aa: CSVSTGLTEAFF; CDR3nt: TGCAGCGTTTCGACAGGGCTCACTGAAGCTTTCTTT
abundance: NA; len: 15; j_gene: TRBJ2-1; v_gene: TRBV5-4; d_gene: NA; CDR3aa: CASSHGGGNSNEQFF; CDR3nt: TGTGCCAGCAGCCATGGCGGAGGGAATTCCAATGAGCAGTTCTTC
abundance: NA; len: 15; j_gene: TRBJ2-3; v_gene: TRBV5-4; d_gene: TRBD2; CDR3aa: CASSYGTSVHDTQYF; CDR3nt: TGTGCCAGCAGCTACGGGACTAGCGTCCACGATACGCAGTATTTT
abundance: NA; len: 13; j_gene: TRBJ2-5; v_gene: TRBV7-3; d_gene: NA; CDR3aa: CASSIGVQETQYF; CDR3nt: TGTGCCAGCAGCATCGGGGTACAAGAGACCCAGTACTTC
abundance: NA; len: 16; j_gene: TRBJ2-7; v_gene: TRBV7-6; d_gene: TRBD1; CDR3aa: CASSLGPGQGQYEQYF; CDR3nt: TGTGCCAGCAGCTTAGGTCCGGGACAGGGGCAATACGAGCAGTACTTC
abundance: NA; len: 13; j_gene: TRBJ2-5; v_gene: TRBV11-2; d_gene: NA; CDR3aa: CASSTGRQETQYF; CDR3nt: TGTGCCAGCTCCACAGGGCGTCAAGAGACCCAGTACTTC
abundance: NA; len: 15; j_gene: TRBJ2-1; v_gene: TRBV7-2; d_gene: NA; CDR3aa: CASSLARLGSHEQFF; CDR3nt: TGTGCCAGCAGCTTAGCCCGACTAGGGTCGCATGAGCAGTTCTTC